What follows are 11 T cell receptor beta chains derived from one specimen sequenced in a study of CXCR3-negative and CXCR3-positive naive CD8 T cells. Whole-study findings and limits: Higher TRB CDR3 hydrophobicity marked CXCR3-positive naive cells relative to CXCR3-negative naive cells.

Preparation of TRB cDNA libraries relied on 5' RACE carrying UMI labels. TCRdb reprocessed the 5' RACE reads and reports one entry per CDR3 protein, with no DNA. This sample's clone table lists just under 65,000 distinct CDR3 sequences. These receptors are not linked to any known antigen. The source material was naive CXCR3+ CD8+ T cells from blood. Subset noted: CD45RO-CCR7+CD27+CD95- naive CD8+ T cells expressing CXCR3 (TNR3+). All receptors come from a human donor in good health. Some clones in this sample may be carry-over from other donors' samples.

J is TRBJ1-2 and V is TRBV7-2; no DNA is available, so the TRBD1 call from TCRdb remains unchecked. CDR3 size: 15 residues. Per germline, CDR1 SGHTA and CDR2 FQGNSA. CDR3: CASSLAPVDRGGYTF.

J is TRBJ2-1 and V is TRBV4-1; no DNA is available, so the TRBD1 call from TCRdb remains unchecked. The CDR3 covers 18 residues. Germline V gives CDR1 MGHRA, CDR2 YSYEKL. This CDR3 is CASSQVFRDFESYNEQFF.

This chain links TRBV7-9 with TRBJ2-3; no DNA is available, so the TRBD2 call from TCRdb remains unchecked. The V gene's germline CDR1 is SEHNR and CDR2 FQNEAQ (reference sequence). The CDR3 covers 20 residues. The CDR3 here is CASRLTSGGSTHAGTDTQYF.

The chain recombines TRBV4-3 with TRBJ2-5; without DNA, the TCRdb call of TRBD2 cannot be checked. The V gene's germline CDR1 is LGHNA and CDR2 YSLEER. This CDR3 is 16 amino acids long. CDR3 residues: CASSQVVAGSGETKYF.

The rearrangement links TRBV30 to TRBJ1-5; there is no DNA to check the TCRdb D call of TRBD1. CDR1 GTSNPN and CDR2 SVGIG come from the germline V gene (reference sequence). The CDR3 is 12 residues long. This chain's CDR3 is CAWSLLGGDQHF.

The chain carries TRBV6-2 or TRBV6-3 and TRBJ2-1; TCRdb's D gene call, TRBD1, goes unchecked for lack of DNA. From germline, CDR1 is MNHEY and CDR2 SVGEGT. This CDR3 spans 16 amino acids. The CDR3 is CASSYSAEGVDNEQFF.

The chain employs TRBV5-1 and TRBJ2-5; without DNA, the TCRdb call of TRBD2 cannot be checked. The CDR3 spans 15 residues. In germline, CDR1 is SGHRS, CDR2 YFSETQ. CDR3 protein: CASSLLERERETQYF.

J is TRBJ2-5 and V is TRBV7-2; TCRdb's D call of TRBD1 is untestable without DNA. This CDR3 has 15 amino acids. Germline loops: CDR1 SGHTA, CDR2 FQGNSA. CDR3 residues: CASSLGQGGFETQYF.

The V gene is TRBV29-1, the J gene TRBJ2-3; TCRdb's assignment of TRBD2 cannot be checked, as there is no DNA. Germline CDR1 is SQVTM and CDR2 is ANQGSEA. The CDR3 length is 13 residues. The CDR3 reads CSALFSGEDTQYF.

The rearrangement uses TRBV29-1 and TRBJ1-2; the TRBD1 assignment by TCRdb is unverifiable without DNA. CDR1 and CDR2 (germline): SQVTM, ANQGSEA. The CDR3 loop spans 14 amino acids. The CDR3 spells CSVPDRVINYGYTF.

The chain employs TRBV2 and TRBJ2-7; TCRdb reports TRBD1, a call that lacks DNA to check it against. The germline V gene encodes CDR1 SNHLY and CDR2 FYNNEI. CDR3 length: 15 residues. The CDR3 region is CASRVGTGGTYEQYF.